The T cell receptor (beta chain) under discussion was sequenced for a study of CXCR3-negative and CXCR3-positive naive CD8 T cells. UMI-labeled 5' RACE TRB cDNA libraries were prepared from the cells. With the 5' RACE reads reprocessed, TCRdb shows one record per CDR3 protein and no DNA. This sample's table reports more than 80,000 distinct CDR3 sequences. Whole-study results and caveats: Memory CD8+ cells had much lower diversity, and both naive subsets had comparably high diversity. Compared with CXCR3-negative naive cells, CXCR3-positive naive cells showed more hydrophobic TRB CDR3s. Researchers report CXCR3 expression partially decreased after cryopreservation, with fresh PBMCs used in most assays.

Per the germline V gene, CDR1 is SNHLY and CDR2 is FYNNEI. The length of the CDR3 is 14 residues. A note on this clonotype: What it recognizes is unknown.

This sequence originates from a human donor in good health. Some clones in this sample may be carry-over from other donors' samples. What was sequenced was naive CXCR3+ CD8+ T cells from blood. Subset given: CD45RO-CCR7+CD27+CD95- naive CD8+ T cells expressing CXCR3 (TNR3+). This chain uses TRBV2 with TRBJ2-2; TCRdb selects TRBD2, and the lack of DNA leaves this call unchecked. CDR3 residues: CASIAGGNTGELFF. Looking up the rest from reference TRBV2 and TRBJ2-2 gives the full variable domain: EPEVTQTPSHQVTQMGQEVILRCVPISNHLYFYWYRQILGQKVEFLVSFYNNEISEKSEIFDDQFSVERPDGSNFTLKIRSTKLEDSAMYFCASIAGGNTGELFFGEGSRLTVL.